The TCR beta chain described here comes from a study of T cell responses to AZD1222 COVID-19 vaccine. Study-wide points: A rise in Spike-specific TCR breadth and depth followed two AZD1222 doses.

Comment on this clone: Its antigen is as yet unknown.

The protocol was immunoSEQ multiplex PCR, while the TCRdb copy is restricted to in-frame clones and leaves out a portion. This sample carries around 130,000 clones, 70% to 90% of them seen once, and the ten largest clones take roughly 5.2%. The source was peripheral blood, collected 28 days after the second AZD1222 dose. This sequence was found in an adult who received the AZD1222 COVID-19 vaccine.

The CDR3, as DNA: TGTGCCAGCAGCCAAGGGACAGGGATTCCTGAAGCTTTCTTT. It translates to CASSQGTGIPEAFF. The V and J genes are TRBV3-1 (or the pseudogene TRBV3-2) and TRBJ1-1; 8 positions match TRBD1. V was pared by 1 base and J by 6 bases, with 4 bases of the junction left unmatched. The CDR3 extends over 14 amino acids. Germline V gene sequence: CDR1 LGHDT, CDR2 YNNKEL (reference sequence).